This T cell receptor (beta chain) is drawn from a study of T-cell memory formation after mild COVID-19. Via MiXCR, TCRdb re-called the 5' RACE reads, giving one row per CDR3 protein. This table has about 560,000 distinct CDR3 sequences, around 17% appearing once. The CDR3 totals 15 residues. Germline values: CDR1 SGHRS, CDR2 YFSETQ. V was shortened by 4 bases and J by 1 base, with 14 bases between the two germline ends. The TCR originated in an adult woman who had mild COVID-19 (a few samples of this study predate the infection). Cell type and time point are not known. Sequenced: PBMCs or a T cell subset sorted from them (not recorded which). The chain combines TRBV5-1 with TRBJ1-1; no definite D call. CDR3 DNA sequence: TGCGCCAGCAGCGGAGGACGGACGGCGAACACTGAAGCTTTCTTT. Residues: CASSGGRTANTEAFF.